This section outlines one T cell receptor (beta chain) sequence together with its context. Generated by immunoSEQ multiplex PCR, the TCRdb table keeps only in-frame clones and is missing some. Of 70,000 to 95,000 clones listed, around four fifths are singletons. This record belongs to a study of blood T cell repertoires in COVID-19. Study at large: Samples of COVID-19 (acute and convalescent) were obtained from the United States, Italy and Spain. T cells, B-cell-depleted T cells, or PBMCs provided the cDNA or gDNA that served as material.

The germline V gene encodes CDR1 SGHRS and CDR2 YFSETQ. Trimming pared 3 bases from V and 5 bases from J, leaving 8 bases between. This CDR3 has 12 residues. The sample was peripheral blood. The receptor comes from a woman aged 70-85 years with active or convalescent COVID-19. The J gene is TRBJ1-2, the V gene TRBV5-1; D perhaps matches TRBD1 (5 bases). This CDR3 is CASSSRTYGYTF. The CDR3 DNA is TGCGCCAGCAGCTCCCGGACATATGGCTACACCTTC.